One T cell receptor beta chain is described in this entry. At one boundary the junction diverges from the germline segment, which might be a read error. The sample comes from a study of metastatic and nonmetastatic thyroid tumors. Study overall: Repertoire comparison spanned blood and tumor or nodule tissue of malignant and benign thyroid patients.

The CDR3 is 15 amino acids. TCRdb reanalyzed the PCR reads via MiXCR. The table records 75,000 to 100,000 clones, approximately 11% of them present only once. No patient had received any treatment before thyroid surgery. V and J are TRBV12-3 or TRBV12-4 and TRBJ2-6; possibly TRBD2 for D (6 bases). Input material: blood. This TCR derives from a female donor with papillary thyroid cancer or a benign thyroid nodule (not recorded which). Some clones in this sample may be carry-over from other donors' samples. CDR3 bases: TGTGCCAGCAGGCCATGGGACTCTGTGGCCAACGTCCTGACTTTC. This gives the protein CASRPWDSVANVLTF.